The 28 T cell receptor beta chains in this list originate from one sample, sequenced in a study of CD8 T cells in ankylosing spondylitis. One entry per CDR3 protein, called by TCRdb with MiXCR from the 5' RACE reads. This sample carries 310,000 or so distinct CDR3 sequences, 15% to 20% of them seen once, and the ten largest clones take roughly 8%. The sample consisted of blood, either unsorted or a sorted T cell fraction (not recorded which). The source is a male donor with ankylosing spondylitis or in good health (not recorded which).

V gene TRBV9 combines with J gene TRBJ2-2, with a possible D match to TRBD1 (5 bases). V was cut by 0 bases and J by 0 bases, with 9 bases left in between. This CDR3 is built from 16 residues. CDR1 is SGDLS and CDR2 is YYNGEE in the germline V gene. CDR3 sequence reads: CASSVEWGSNTGELFF. The CDR3 nucleotides read TGTGCCAGCAGCGTAGAGTGGGGCTCGAACACCGGGGAGCTGTTTTTT. The whole variable domain, remainder taken from reference TRBV9 and TRBJ2-2, is DSGVTQTPKHLITATGQRVTLRCSPRSGDLSVYWYQQSLDQGLQFLIQYYNGEERAKGNILERFSAQQFPDLHSELNLSSLELGDSALYFCASSVEWGSNTGELFFGEGSRLTVL.

This clonotype was counted at least ten times. The V call is TRBV6-5, the J call TRBJ2-5; unclear D gene. CDR1 MNHEY and CDR2 SVGAGI come from the germline V gene. V lost 2 bases and J 4 bases, leaving 8 bases between the germline ends. The CDR3 length is 13 residues. CDR3 in DNA: TGTGCCAGCAGTTACCCCGGCGGAGAGACCCAGTACTTC. This encodes CASSYPGGETQYF.

This clonotype was observed many times. J is TRBJ1-3 and V is TRBV20-1; D is ambiguous. Trimming cost V 6 bases and J 2 bases, with 17 bases left between them. This CDR3 has 15 amino acids. Germline V gene data show CDR1 as DFQATT and CDR2 as SNEGSKA (reference sequence). The CDR3 DNA sequence: TGCAGTGCCCAGCCGGACCCCGGAGCTGGAAACACCATATATTTT. Residues: CSAQPDPGAGNTIYF.

This sequence joins TRBV2 and TRBJ2-3; the match to TRBD2 covers 7 bases. With V trimmed by 4 bases and J by 0 bases, 4 bases remained unmatched. This CDR3 has 15 residues. Germline CDR1 is SNHLY and CDR2 is FYNNEI. DNA for the CDR3: TGTGCCAGCAGTGGCCTAGCGGCTAGCACAGATACGCAGTATTTT. Residues: CASSGLAASTDTQYF.

This clonotype has only a few counts. The gene calls are TRBV29-1 and TRBJ2-2, with 13 bases matching TRBD2. The CDR3 covers 16 residues. Germline V gene sequence: CDR1 SQVTM, CDR2 ANQGSEA. Trimming at V came to 7 bases and at J to 5 bases, leaving 10 bases not matched to a gene. The CDR3 loop reads CSARTSGSWRTGELFF. CDR3 nucleotides: TGCAGCGCTCGGACTAGCGGGAGTTGGAGGACCGGGGAGCTGTTTTTT.

V gene TRBV10-3 combines with J gene TRBJ2-5, with 7 bases lining up with TRBD1. The germline V gene encodes CDR1 ENHRY and CDR2 SYGVKD. CDR3 length equals 15 residues. V dropped 0 bases and J dropped 1; count of bases not matched to a gene: 2. CDR3 residues: CAISESGQVQETQYF. CDR3 bases: TGTGCCATCAGTGAGTCCGGACAGGTCCAAGAGACCCAGTACTTC.

The chain recombines TRBV9 with TRBJ2-1; 9 nucleotides align to TRBD1. This CDR3 region has 17 residues. Germline loops: CDR1 SGDLS, CDR2 YYNGEE. The trim removed 2 bases at V and 2 bases at J, leaving 8 bases unmatched. CDR3 sequence reads: CASSVQGQGIPYNEQFF. In DNA, the CDR3 is TGTGCCAGCAGCGTTCAGGGACAGGGAATCCCCTACAATGAGCAGTTCTTC.

The V gene is TRBV19, the J gene TRBJ2-5; TRBD1 or TRBD2 may be the D gene (5 bases each). There are 15 residues in the CDR3. V dropped 3 bases and J dropped 2 bases, with 13 bases sitting between them. Germline V CDR1 and CDR2: LNHDA, SQIVND (reference sequence). CDR3 sequence reads: CASSIWDGAQETQYF. In DNA, the CDR3 is TGTGCCAGTAGTATCTGGGACGGGGCTCAAGAGACCCAGTACTTC.

This clonotype was seen at least ten times. CDR3 DNA: TGTGCCACCAGTGATTCCCGATTGCGGGGGGGGTACAATGAGCAGTTCTTC. Amino acids: CATSDSRLRGGYNEQFF. The chain has TRBV24-1 and TRBJ2-1; TRBD2 aligns across 9 bases. V shed 2 bases, J shed 4 bases, and the junction held 8 bases outside the gene matches. The CDR3 has 17 amino acids. CDR1 and CDR2 (germline): KGHDR, SFDVKD.

The V gene is TRBV20-1, the J gene TRBJ2-7; D ambiguous. The germline V gene has CDR1 DFQATT and CDR2 SNEGSKA (reference sequence). Trimming shortened V by 5 bases and J by 4 bases, and 12 bases separated the two germline ends. The length of the CDR3 is 12 residues. The CDR3 loop reads CSALLDLYEQYV. The CDR3 coding sequence is TGCAGTGCTCTGCTGGATCTGTACGAGCAGTACGTC.

This clonotype was observed a handful of times. This chain uses TRBV6-4 with TRBJ1-1; D not resolved. Trimming removed 11 bases from V and 1 base from J, with 8 bases in between. The CDR3 totals 11 residues. CDR1 is MRHNA and CDR2 is SNTAGT in the germline V gene. As DNA, the CDR3 is TGTGCCTCCACGGAGAACACTGAAGCTTTCTTT. It translates to CASTENTEAFF.

The chain links TRBV21-1 to TRBJ2-3; the table's D call TRBD1 went unverified against the DNA. TRBV21-1 is designated a pseudogene. There are 17 residues in the CDR3. CDR3 protein: CASSKVVRDRATDTQYF. DNA of the CDR3: TGTGCCAGCAGCAAAGTAGTAAGGGACAGGGCAACAGATACGCAGTATTTT.

In this sample, this clonotype turned up a few times. The rearrangement links TRBV5-6 to TRBJ2-7, with 7 positions matching TRBD1. CDR1 and CDR2 (germline): SGHDT, YYEEEE. CDR3 length: 13 residues. The junction had 13 bases not matched to a gene; V was cut back by 4 bases and J by 12 bases. The CDR3 nucleotides read TGTGCCAGCAGCCCGTGGAACAGGGGAGATTGGTACGTC. Translated, it gives CASSPWNRGDWYV.

This clonotype was counted many times. V is TRBV24-1 and J is TRBJ2-1; 7 nucleotides agree with TRBD1. This CDR3 is 15 amino acids long. The ends lost 3 bases at V and 6 bases at J; junction bases unmatched: 7. Germline-derived CDR1 and CDR2 are KGHDR and SFDVKD. CDR3 coding DNA: TGTGCCACCAGTGATACGACAGGGCATTCCAATGAGCAGTTCTTC. It is translated as CATSDTTGHSNEQFF.

The rearrangement links TRBV7-9 to TRBJ1-1; D might be TRBD1 (6 bases). V was trimmed by 1 base and J by 10 bases, leaving 13 bases between them. The germline CDR1 and CDR2 sequences are SEHNR and FQNEAQ (reference sequence). The CDR3 has 13 residues. The CDR3 region is CASSLGGVRGAFF. The CDR3 nucleotides read TGTGCCAGCAGCTTAGGGGGAGTCAGGGGAGCTTTCTTT. Together with reference TRBV7-9 and TRBJ1-1, the CDR3 gives the full variable domain: DTGVSQNPRHKITKRGQNVTFRCDPISEHNRLYWYRQTLGQGPEFLTYFQNEAQLEKSRLLSDRFSAERPKGSFSTLEIQRTEQGDSAMYLCASSLGGVRGAFFGQGTRLTVV.

The gene calls are TRBV5-1 and TRBJ1-1, with TRBD1 matching over 9 bases. CDR1 and CDR2 (germline): SGHRS, YFSETQ. This CDR3 contains 13 residues. V lost 9 bases and J lost 5; bases outside the gene matches: 8. The CDR3 reads CATRTGDGTEAFF. CDR3 DNA: TGCGCCACAAGGACAGGGGATGGTACTGAAGCTTTCTTT. Supplemented by reference TRBV5-1 and TRBJ1-1, the full variable domain reads KAGVTQTPRYLIKTRGQQVTLSCSPISGHRSVSWYQQTPGQGLQFLFEYFSETQRNKGNFPGRFSGRQFSNSRSEMNVSTLELGDSALYLCATRTGDGTEAFFGQGTRLTVV.

This clonotype appeared a few times. This chain links TRBV20-1 with TRBJ2-7; no definite D call. The germline gives CDR1 DFQATT, CDR2 SNEGSKA (reference sequence). Trimming took 1 base from V and 6 from J, leaving 13 bases between them. This CDR3 region has 13 residues. As DNA, the CDR3 is TGCAGTGCTAGAGCAATAGGTGGTGGCGAGCAGTACGTC. Protein sequence: CSARAIGGGEQYV.

Turning to this clonotype: Germline and junction disagree at one end, which may indicate a read error. This sequence joins TRBV28 and TRBJ1-5; 8 positions agree with TRBD1. Looked up from germline, CDR1 is MDHEN and CDR2 is SYDVKM. The CDR3 contains 16 residues. The CDR3 coding sequence is TGTGCCAGCAGTTTTCCCAGGGGGCCGAGCAATCGGCCCCAGCATTTT. Encoded protein: CASSFPRGPSNRPQHF.

The J gene is TRBJ2-2, the V gene TRBV28; possibly TRBD2 for D (6 bases). CDR3 length: 16 amino acids. Between the trimmed V and J ends, which lost 3 bases and 4 bases, there was a span of 15 bases. Germline values: CDR1 MDHEN, CDR2 SYDVKM. In DNA form, the CDR3 reads TGTGCCAGCAGTTTGGCGGGGTCGGGGCGCACCGGGGAGCTGTTTTTT. This codes for CASSLAGSGRTGELFF.

There are many counts of this clonotype. The chain recombines TRBV12-3 or TRBV12-4 with TRBJ1-1, with D possibly TRBD1 on 5 matching bases. This CDR3 contains 14 residues. V shed 6 bases and J shed 0 bases, with 11 bases lying between them. The CDR3 loop is CASSQSGVNTEAFF. CDR3 in DNA: TGTGCCAGCAGCCAGTCGGGGGTGAACACTGAAGCTTTCTTT.

This clonotype was picked up a small number of times. The chain joins TRBV6-5 to TRBJ2-2; 8 bases match TRBD1. The J segment lost 5 bases and the V segment lost 0 bases, leaving 5 bases of the junction unmatched. Germline-derived CDR1 and CDR2 are MNHEY and SVGAGI. The CDR3 extends over 16 amino acids. CDR3 loop: CASSYSRTGLTGELFF. Here the CDR3 DNA reads TGTGCCAGCAGTTACTCGCGGACAGGGTTAACCGGGGAGCTGTTTTTT.

A note on this clonotype: A read error may explain this, as a much larger clone is one base away. The chain couples TRBV5-5 to TRBJ2-5; no definite D call. V was shortened by 4 bases and J by 1 base, with 17 bases between the two germline ends. Germline CDR1 and CDR2: SGHKS and YYEKEE (reference sequence). The CDR3 has 16 residues. CDR3 bases: TGTGCCAGCAGCCCGAGACTGACCAAGGGCCAAGAGACCCAGTACTTC. This gives the protein CASSPRLTKGQETQYF. Drawing the rest from reference TRBV5-5 and TRBJ2-5, the complete variable domain is DAGVTQSPTHLIKTRGQQVTLRCSPISGHKSVSWYQQVLGQGPQFIFQYYEKEERGRGNFPDRFSARQFPNYSSELNVNALLLGDSALYLCASSPRLTKGQETQYFGPGTRLLVL.

This chain links TRBV15 with TRBJ2-2; TRBD1 agrees at 9 bases. Germline loops: CDR1 LNHNV, CDR2 YYDKDF (reference sequence). Losses at the gene ends were 0 bases for V and 2 bases for J; bases not matched to a gene: 7. This CDR3 is built from 18 residues. DNA of the CDR3: TGTGCCACCAGCAGAGATGGGGCACAGGGGGCTAACACCGGGGAGCTGTTTTTT. Protein product: CATSRDGAQGANTGELFF. The full variable domain, rest sourced from reference TRBV15 and TRBJ2-2, is DAMVIQNPRYQVTQFGKPVTLSCSQTLNHNVMYWYQQKSSQAPKLLFHYYDKDFNNEADTPDNFQSRRPNTSFCFLDIRSPGLGDTAMYLCATSRDGAQGANTGELFFGEGSRLTVL.

The chain joins TRBV5-1 to TRBJ2-3; D unresolved. Trimming took 0 bases from V and 0 from J, leaving 11 bases between them. This CDR3 spans 16 amino acids. CDR1 SGHRS and CDR2 YFSETQ come from the germline V gene. The CDR3 loop reads CASSLEALPSTDTQYF. In nucleotides, the CDR3 is TGCGCCAGCAGCTTGGAGGCCCTTCCTAGCACAGATACGCAGTATTTT. The full variable domain, rest sourced from reference TRBV5-1 and TRBJ2-3, is KAGVTQTPRYLIKTRGQQVTLSCSPISGHRSVSWYQQTPGQGLQFLFEYFSETQRNKGNFPGRFSGRQFSNSRSEMNVSTLELGDSALYLCASSLEALPSTDTQYFGPGTRLTVL.

This clonotype occurred a few times. The chain recombines TRBV15 with TRBJ1-1; D is possibly TRBD1 (5 bases). Per germline, CDR1 LNHNV and CDR2 YYDKDF (reference sequence). The CDR3 totals 18 residues. V gave up 0 bases and J gave up 3 bases, with 20 bases separating them. DNA of the CDR3: TGTGCCACCAGCAGAGATCCCTCACTTGGGACCACGCACACTGAAGCTTTCTTT. The encoded protein is CATSRDPSLGTTHTEAFF. Supplemented by reference TRBV15 and TRBJ1-1, the full variable domain reads DAMVIQNPRYQVTQFGKPVTLSCSQTLNHNVMYWYQQKSSQAPKLLFHYYDKDFNNEADTPDNFQSRRPNTSFCFLDIRSPGLGDTAMYLCATSRDPSLGTTHTEAFFGQGTRLTVV.

This clonotype was seen at least ten times. The chain couples TRBV6-1 to TRBJ2-7; 8 bases are shared with TRBD1. V shed 6 bases and J 0 bases; nucleotides not matched to a gene: 13. Germline V lookup: CDR1 MNHNS, CDR2 SASEGT. The CDR3 extends over 17 amino acids. The DNA for the CDR3 is TGTGCCAGCAGGGAGAAATTTAGGACAGGGAGCTCCTACGAGCAGTACGTC. It translates to CASREKFRTGSSYEQYV.

Only a few counts were recorded for this clonotype. The chain couples TRBV12-3 or TRBV12-4 to TRBJ1-1, with D possibly being TRBD1 (6 bases). This CDR3 has 14 residues. Deletions cut 2 bases from V and 7 bases from J, with 14 bases between. CDR3 amino acids: CASSLRMVDSEAFF. CDR3 sequence (DNA): TGTGCCAGCAGTTTACGTATGGTGGACAGTGAAGCTTTCTTT.

This clonotype turned up a few times. V gene TRBV10-3 combines with J gene TRBJ2-3, with 12 bases fitting TRBD2. The CDR3 has 17 amino acids. The V gene's germline CDR1 is ENHRY and CDR2 SYGVKD. Germline trimming cut 5 bases from V and 5 bases from J; bases unmatched to any gene: 11. Written as DNA, the CDR3 is TGTGCCATCAGTCCAACCCTTCCTAGCGGGAGGGGAGATACGCAGTATTTT. Its protein product is CAISPTLPSGRGDTQYF.